This entry describes one T cell receptor (beta chain). The entry originates in a study of T cells in Graves' hyperthyroidism and ophthalmopathy. Losses at the gene ends were 3 bases for V and 3 bases for J; bases not matched to a gene: 6. The CDR3 runs to 16 residues. Germline V gene lookup returns CDR1 KGHDR and CDR2 SFDVKD. Amplification yielded TCR beta CDR3 regions, with RNA transcripts as the source. During a first-round RT-PCR of the TCR CDR3, the HTBI primer set was used. TCRdb re-called the multiplex PCR reads through MiXCR, storing one row per CDR3 protein. The profile covers hundreds of thousands of distinct CDR3 sequences, with roughly an eighth appearing a single time and roughly 33% taken by the ten largest.

The chain is built from TRBV24-1 and TRBJ1-5, with 8 bases aligning to TRBD1. The receptor comes from a woman aged 40 to 50 with Graves' ophthalmopathy. Material: blood. The CDR3 DNA sequence: TGTGCCACCAGTGATACTAACAGGGGGGACAATCAGCCCCAGCATTTT. It is translated as CATSDTNRGDNQPQHF.